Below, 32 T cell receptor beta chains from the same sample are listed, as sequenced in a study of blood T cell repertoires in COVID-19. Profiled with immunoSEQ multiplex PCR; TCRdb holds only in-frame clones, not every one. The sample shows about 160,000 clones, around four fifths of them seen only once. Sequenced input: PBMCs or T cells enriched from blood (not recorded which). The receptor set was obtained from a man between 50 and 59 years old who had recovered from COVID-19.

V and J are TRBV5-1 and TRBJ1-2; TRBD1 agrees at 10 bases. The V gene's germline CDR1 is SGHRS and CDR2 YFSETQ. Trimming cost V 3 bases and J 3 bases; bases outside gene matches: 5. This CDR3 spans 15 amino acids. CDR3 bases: TGCGCCAGCAGCTCCCGGACAGGGGGTGACTATGGCTACACCTTC. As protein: CASSSRTGGDYGYTF.

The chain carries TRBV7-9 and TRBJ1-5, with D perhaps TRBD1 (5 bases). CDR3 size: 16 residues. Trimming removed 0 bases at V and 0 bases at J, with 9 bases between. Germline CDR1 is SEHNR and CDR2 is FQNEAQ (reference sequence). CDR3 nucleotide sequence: TGTGCCAGCAGCTTAGCCCAGGGCTATAGCAATCAGCCCCAGCATTTT. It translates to CASSLAQGYSNQPQHF.

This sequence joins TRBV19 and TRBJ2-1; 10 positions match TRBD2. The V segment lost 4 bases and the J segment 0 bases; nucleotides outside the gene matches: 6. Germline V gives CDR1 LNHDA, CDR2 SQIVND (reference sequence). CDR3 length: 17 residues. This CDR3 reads CASSKYSGGNSYNEQFF. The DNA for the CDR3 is TGTGCCAGTAGTAAATATAGCGGGGGGAACTCCTACAATGAGCAGTTCTTC.

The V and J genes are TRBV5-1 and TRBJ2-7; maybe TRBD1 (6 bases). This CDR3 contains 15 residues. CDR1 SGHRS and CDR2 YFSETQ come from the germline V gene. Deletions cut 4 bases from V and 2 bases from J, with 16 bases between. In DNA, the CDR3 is TGCGCCAGCAGCCCATCCCAGGGGATACCCTACGAGCAGTACTTC. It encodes CASSPSQGIPYEQYF.

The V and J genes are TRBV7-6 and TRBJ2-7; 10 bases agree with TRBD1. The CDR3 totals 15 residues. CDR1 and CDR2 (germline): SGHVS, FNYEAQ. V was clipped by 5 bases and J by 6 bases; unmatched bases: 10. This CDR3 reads CASSRTTGGVGEQYF. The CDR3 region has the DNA TGTGCCAGCAGCCGCACGACAGGGGGCGTAGGCGAGCAGTACTTC. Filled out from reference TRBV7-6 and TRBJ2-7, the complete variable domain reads GAGVSQSPRYKVTKRGQDVALRCDPISGHVSLYWYRQALGQGPEFLTYFNYEAQQDKSGLPNDRFSAERPEGSISTLTIQRTEQRDSAMYRCASSRTTGGVGEQYFGPGTRLTVT.

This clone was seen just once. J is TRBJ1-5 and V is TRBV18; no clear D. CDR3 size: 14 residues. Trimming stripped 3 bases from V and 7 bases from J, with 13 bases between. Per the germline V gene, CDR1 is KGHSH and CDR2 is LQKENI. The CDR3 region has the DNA TGTGCCAGCTCACCGGGTCCCCAGGCCCAGCCCCAGCATTTT. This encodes CASSPGPQAQPQHF.

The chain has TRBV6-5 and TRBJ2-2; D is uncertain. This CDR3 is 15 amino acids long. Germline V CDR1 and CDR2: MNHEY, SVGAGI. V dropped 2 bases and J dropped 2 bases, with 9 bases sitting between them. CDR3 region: CASSYVQLNTGELFF. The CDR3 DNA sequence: TGTGCCAGCAGTTACGTACAGCTTAACACCGGGGAGCTGTTTTTT.

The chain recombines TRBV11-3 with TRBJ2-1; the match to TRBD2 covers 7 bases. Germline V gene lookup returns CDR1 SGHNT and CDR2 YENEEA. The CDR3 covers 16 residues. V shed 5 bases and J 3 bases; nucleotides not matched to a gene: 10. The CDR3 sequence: CASSQGLAAYYNEQFF. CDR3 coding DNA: TGTGCCAGCAGCCAGGGCCTAGCGGCCTACTACAATGAGCAGTTCTTC.

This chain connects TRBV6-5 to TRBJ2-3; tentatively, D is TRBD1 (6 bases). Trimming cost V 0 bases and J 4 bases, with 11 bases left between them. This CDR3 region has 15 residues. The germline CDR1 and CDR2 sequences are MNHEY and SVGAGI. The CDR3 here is CASSYSQGPADTQYF. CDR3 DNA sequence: TGTGCCAGCAGTTACTCACAGGGTCCGGCAGATACGCAGTATTTT.

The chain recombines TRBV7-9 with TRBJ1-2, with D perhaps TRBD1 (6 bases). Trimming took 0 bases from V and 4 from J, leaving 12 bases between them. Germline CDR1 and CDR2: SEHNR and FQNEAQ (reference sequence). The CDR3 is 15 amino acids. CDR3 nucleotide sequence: TGTGCCAGCAGCTTAGCGGGTGTCAGGGGCTATGGCTACACCTTC. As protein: CASSLAGVRGYGYTF.

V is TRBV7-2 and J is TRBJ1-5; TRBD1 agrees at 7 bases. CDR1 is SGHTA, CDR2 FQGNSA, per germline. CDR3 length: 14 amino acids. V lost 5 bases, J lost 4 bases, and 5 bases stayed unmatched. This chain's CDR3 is CASSAGTVNQPQHF. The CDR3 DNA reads TGTGCCAGCAGCGCCGGGACAGTGAATCAGCCCCAGCATTTT.

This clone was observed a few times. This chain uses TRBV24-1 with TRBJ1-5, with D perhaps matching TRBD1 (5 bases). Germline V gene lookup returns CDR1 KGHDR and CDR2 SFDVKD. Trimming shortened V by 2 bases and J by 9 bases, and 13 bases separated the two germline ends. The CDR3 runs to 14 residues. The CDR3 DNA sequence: TGTGCCACCAGTGATTCCCAGGGTCCTGGGCCCCAGCATTTT. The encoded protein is CATSDSQGPGPQHF.

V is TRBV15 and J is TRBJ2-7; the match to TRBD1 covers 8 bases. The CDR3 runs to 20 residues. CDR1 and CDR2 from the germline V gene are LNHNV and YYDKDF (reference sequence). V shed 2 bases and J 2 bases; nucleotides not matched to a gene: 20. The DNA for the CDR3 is TGTGCCACCAGCAGACATCAACTGCGGGACAGGCTCTTTTACACCTACGAGCAGTACTTC. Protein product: CATSRHQLRDRLFYTYEQYF. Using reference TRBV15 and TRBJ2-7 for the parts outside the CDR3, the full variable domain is DAMVIQNPRYQVTQFGKPVTLSCSQTLNHNVMYWYQQKSSQAPKLLFHYYDKDFNNEADTPDNFQSRRPNTSFCFLDIRSPGLGDTAMYLCATSRHQLRDRLFYTYEQYFGPGTRLTVT.

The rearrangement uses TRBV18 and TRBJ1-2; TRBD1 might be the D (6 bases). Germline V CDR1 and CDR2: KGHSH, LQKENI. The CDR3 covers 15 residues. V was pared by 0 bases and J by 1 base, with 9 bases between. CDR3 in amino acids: CASSPPGTINYGYTF. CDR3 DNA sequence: TGTGCCAGCTCACCACCGGGGACAATTAACTATGGCTACACCTTC.

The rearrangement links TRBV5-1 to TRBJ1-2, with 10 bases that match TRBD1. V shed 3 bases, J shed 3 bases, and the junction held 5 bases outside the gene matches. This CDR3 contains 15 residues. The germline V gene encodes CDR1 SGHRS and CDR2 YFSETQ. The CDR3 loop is CASSSGQGIDYGYTF. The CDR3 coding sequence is TGCGCCAGCAGCTCGGGACAGGGGATTGACTATGGCTACACCTTC.

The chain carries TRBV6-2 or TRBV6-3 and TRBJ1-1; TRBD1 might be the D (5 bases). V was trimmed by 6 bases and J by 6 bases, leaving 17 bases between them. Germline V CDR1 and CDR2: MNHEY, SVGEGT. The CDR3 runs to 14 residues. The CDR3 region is CASSILRVGAEAFF. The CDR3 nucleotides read TGTGCCAGCAGCATCCTCAGGGTGGGCGCTGAAGCTTTCTTT.

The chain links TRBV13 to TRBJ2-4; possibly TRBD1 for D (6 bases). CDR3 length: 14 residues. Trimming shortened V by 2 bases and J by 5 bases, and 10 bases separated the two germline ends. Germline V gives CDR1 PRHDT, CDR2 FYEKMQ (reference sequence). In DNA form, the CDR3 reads TGTGCCAGCAGCTTAACAGGGCTGGAAAACATTCAGTACTTC. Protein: CASSLTGLENIQYF.

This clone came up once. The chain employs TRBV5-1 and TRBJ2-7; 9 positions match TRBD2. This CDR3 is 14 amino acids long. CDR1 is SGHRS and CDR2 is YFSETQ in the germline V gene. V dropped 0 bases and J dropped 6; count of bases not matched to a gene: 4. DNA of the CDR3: TGCGCCAGCAGCTTGGGCGGGGGGGGCGGCGAGCAGTACTTC. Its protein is CASSLGGGGGEQYF.

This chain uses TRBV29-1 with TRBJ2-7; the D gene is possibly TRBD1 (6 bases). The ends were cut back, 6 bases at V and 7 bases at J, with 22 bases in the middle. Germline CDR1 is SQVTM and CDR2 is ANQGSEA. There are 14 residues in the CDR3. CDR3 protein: CSVGAIQGRREQYF. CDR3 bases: TGCAGCGTGGGGGCTATACAAGGTCGACGGGAGCAGTACTTC.

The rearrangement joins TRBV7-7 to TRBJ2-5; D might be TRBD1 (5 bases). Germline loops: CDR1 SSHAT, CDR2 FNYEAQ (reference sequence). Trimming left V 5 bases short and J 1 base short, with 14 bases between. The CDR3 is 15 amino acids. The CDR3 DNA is TGTGCCAGCAGCCCCAGACAGAACCTCCAAGAGACCCAGTACTTC. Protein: CASSPRQNLQETQYF.

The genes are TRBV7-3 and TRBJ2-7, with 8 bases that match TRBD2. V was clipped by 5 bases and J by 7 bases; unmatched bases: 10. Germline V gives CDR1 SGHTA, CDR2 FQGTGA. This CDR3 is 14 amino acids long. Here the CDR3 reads CASSPTGTRNEQYF. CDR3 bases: TGTGCCAGCAGCCCTACCGGGACTAGGAATGAGCAGTACTTC.

CDR3 in DNA: TGTGCCAGCAGCAATACAGGGGGCTATAATTCACCCCTCCACTTT. It yields the protein CASSNTGGYNSPLHF. The gene calls are TRBV7-2 and TRBJ1-6, with 8 bases matching TRBD1. Trimming took 5 bases from V and 3 from J; bases not matched to a gene: 3. This CDR3 region has 15 residues. In germline, CDR1 is SGHTA, CDR2 FQGNSA.

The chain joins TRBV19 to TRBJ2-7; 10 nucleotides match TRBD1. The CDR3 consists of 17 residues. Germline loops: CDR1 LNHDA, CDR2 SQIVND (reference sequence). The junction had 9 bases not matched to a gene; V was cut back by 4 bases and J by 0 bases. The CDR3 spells CASSTVTGTGDSYEQYF. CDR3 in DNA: TGTGCCAGTAGTACGGTAACCGGGACAGGGGACTCCTACGAGCAGTACTTC.

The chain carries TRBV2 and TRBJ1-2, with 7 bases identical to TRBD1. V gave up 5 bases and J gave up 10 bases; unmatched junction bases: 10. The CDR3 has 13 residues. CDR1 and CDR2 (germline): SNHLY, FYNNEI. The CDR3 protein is CASSPGTVTDYTF. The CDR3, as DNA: TGTGCCAGCAGTCCCGGGACAGTTACGGACTACACCTTC.

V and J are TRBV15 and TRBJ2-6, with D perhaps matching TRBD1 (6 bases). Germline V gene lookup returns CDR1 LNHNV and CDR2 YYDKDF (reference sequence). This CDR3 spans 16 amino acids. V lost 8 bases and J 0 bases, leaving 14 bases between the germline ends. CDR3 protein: CATVGTPSSGANVLTF. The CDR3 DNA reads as TGTGCCACCGTTGGGACACCTTCCTCTGGGGCCAACGTCCTGACTTTC.

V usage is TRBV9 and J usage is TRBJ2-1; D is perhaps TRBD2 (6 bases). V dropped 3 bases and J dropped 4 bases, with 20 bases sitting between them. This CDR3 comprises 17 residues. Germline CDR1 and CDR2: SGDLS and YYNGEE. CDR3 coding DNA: TGTGCCAGCAGCGCCTCAGATGCGGGACTGTTTTACAATGAGCAGTTCTTC. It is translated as CASSASDAGLFYNEQFF. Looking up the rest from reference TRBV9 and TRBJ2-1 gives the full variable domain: DSGVTQTPKHLITATGQRVTLRCSPRSGDLSVYWYQQSLDQGLQFLIQYYNGEERAKGNILERFSAQQFPDLHSELNLSSLELGDSALYFCASSASDAGLFYNEQFFGPGTRLTVL.

As DNA, the CDR3 is TGTGCCAGCAACACCAGGGAAGGGTCACCCCTCCACTTT. Translation gives CASNTREGSPLHF. The chain has TRBV7-2 and TRBJ1-6; D is possibly TRBD1 (5 bases). The CDR3 sequence is 13 residues long. Germline CDR1 is SGHTA and CDR2 is FQGNSA. Trimming shortened V by 7 bases and J by 10 bases, and 14 bases separated the two germline ends.

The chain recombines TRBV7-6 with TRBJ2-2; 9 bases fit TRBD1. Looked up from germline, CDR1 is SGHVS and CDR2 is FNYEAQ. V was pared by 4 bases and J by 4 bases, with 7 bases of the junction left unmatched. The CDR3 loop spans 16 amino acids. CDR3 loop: CASSSPGTGFTGELFF. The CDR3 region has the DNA TGTGCCAGCAGCTCTCCCGGGACAGGGTTCACCGGGGAGCTGTTTTTT.

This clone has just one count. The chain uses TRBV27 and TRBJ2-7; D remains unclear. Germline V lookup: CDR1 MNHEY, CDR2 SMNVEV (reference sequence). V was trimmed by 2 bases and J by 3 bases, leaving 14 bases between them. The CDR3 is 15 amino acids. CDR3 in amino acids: CASSLSTEFIYEQYF. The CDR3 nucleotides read TGTGCCAGCAGTTTAAGTACAGAATTTATCTACGAGCAGTACTTC.

CDR3 sequence: CASSVRALGDTQYF. In DNA, the CDR3 is TGTGCCAGCAGTGTCAGGGCGCTGGGAGATACGCAGTATTTT. The rearrangement uses TRBV2 and TRBJ2-3; D is perhaps TRBD1 (5 bases). V lost 4 bases and J 5 bases, leaving 13 bases between the germline ends. This CDR3 is built from 14 residues. Looked up from germline, CDR1 is SNHLY and CDR2 is FYNNEI.

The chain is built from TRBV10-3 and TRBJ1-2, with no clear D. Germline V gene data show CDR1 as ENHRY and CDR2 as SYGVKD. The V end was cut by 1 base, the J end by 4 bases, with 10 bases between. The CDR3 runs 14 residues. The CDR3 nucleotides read TGTGCCATCAGTGAGTGGCAGACTACCTATGGCTACACCTTC. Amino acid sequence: CAISEWQTTYGYTF.

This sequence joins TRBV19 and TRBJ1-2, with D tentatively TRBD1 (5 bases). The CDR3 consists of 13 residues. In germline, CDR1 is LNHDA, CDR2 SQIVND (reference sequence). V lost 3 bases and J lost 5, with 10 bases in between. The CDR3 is CASSIGQGYGYTF. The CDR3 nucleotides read TGTGCCAGTAGTATCGGGCAGGGTTATGGCTACACCTTC.